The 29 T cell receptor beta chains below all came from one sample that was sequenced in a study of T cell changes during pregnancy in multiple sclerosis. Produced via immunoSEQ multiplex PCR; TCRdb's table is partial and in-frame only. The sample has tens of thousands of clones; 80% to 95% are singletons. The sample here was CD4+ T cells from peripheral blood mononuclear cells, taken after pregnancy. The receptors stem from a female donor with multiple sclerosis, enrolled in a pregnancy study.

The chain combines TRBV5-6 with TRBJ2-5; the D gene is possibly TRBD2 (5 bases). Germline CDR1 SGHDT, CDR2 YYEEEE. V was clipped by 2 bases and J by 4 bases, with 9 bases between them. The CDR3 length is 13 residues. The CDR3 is CASSFTSGETQYF. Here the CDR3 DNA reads TGTGCCAGCAGCTTTACCAGCGGAGAGACCCAGTACTTC.

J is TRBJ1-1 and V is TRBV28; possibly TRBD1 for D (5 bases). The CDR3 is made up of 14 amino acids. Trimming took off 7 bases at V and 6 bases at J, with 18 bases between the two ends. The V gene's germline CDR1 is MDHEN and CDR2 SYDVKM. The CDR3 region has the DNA TGTGCCAGCAAAGGGGCTATTATTAACGCTGAAGCTTTCTTT. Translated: CASKGAIINAEAFF.

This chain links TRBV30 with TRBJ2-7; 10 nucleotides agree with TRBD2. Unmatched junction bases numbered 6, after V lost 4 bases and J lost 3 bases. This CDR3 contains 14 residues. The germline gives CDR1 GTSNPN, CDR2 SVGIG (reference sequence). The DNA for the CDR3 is TGTGCCTGGACCGGGACTAGCGTCGGCTACGAGCAGTACTTC. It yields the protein CAWTGTSVGYEQYF.

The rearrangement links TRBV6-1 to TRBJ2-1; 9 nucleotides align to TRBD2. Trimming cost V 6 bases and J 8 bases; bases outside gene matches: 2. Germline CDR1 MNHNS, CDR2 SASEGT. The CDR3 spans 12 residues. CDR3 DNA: TGTGCCAGCAGGGGACTAGCTGATGAGCAGTTCTTC. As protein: CASRGLADEQFF.

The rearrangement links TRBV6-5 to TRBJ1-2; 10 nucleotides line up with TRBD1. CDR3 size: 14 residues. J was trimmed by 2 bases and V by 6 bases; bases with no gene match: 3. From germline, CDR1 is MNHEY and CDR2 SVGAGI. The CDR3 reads CASRVTGGNYGYTF. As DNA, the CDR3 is TGTGCCAGCAGAGTGACAGGGGGCAACTATGGCTACACCTTC.

CDR3: CAWEGDGNTIYF. Here the CDR3 DNA reads TGTGCCTGGGAAGGCGACGGGAACACCATATATTTT. J is TRBJ1-3 and V is TRBV30; D is undetermined. From germline, CDR1 is GTSNPN and CDR2 SVGIG (reference sequence). The CDR3 totals 12 residues. V dropped 5 bases and J dropped 7 bases, with 12 bases sitting between them.

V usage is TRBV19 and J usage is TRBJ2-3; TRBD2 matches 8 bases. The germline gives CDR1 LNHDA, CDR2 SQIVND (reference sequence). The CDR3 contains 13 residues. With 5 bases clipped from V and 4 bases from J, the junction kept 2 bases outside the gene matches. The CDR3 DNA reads TGTGCCAGTAGTCGGGAGGGCCCAGATACGCAGTATTTT. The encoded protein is CASSREGPDTQYF.

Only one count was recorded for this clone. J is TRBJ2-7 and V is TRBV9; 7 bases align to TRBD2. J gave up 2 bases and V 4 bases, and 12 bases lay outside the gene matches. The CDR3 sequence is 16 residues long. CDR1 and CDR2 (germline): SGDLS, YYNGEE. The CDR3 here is CASSPGSRGRTYEQYF. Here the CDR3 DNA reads TGTGCCAGCAGCCCCGGGTCCCGCGGGAGAACCTACGAGCAGTACTTC.

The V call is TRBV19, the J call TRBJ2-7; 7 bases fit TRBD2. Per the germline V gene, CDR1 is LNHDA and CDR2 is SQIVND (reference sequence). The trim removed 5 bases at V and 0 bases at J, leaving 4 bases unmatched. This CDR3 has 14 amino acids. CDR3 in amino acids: CASSASSGSYEQYF. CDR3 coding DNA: TGTGCCAGTAGTGCGTCTAGCGGCTCCTACGAGCAGTACTTC.

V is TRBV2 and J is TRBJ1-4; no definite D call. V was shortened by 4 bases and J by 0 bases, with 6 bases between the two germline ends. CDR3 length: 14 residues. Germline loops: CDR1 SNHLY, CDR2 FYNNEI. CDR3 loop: CASSGPATNEKLFF. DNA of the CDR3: TGTGCCAGCAGTGGGCCAGCAACTAATGAAAAACTGTTTTTT.

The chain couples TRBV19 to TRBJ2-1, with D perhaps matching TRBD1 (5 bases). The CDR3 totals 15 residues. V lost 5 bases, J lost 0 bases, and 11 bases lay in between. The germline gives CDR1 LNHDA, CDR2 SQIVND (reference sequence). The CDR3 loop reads CASSVTGSSYNEQFF. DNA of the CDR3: TGTGCCAGTAGTGTAACAGGAAGCTCCTACAATGAGCAGTTCTTC.

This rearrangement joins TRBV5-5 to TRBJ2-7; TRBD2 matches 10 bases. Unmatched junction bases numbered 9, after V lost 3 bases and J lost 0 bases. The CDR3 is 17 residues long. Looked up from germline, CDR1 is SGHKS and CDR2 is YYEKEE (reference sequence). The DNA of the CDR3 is TGTGCCAGCAGCTATCTCCAACTAGCGGGAAGCTCCTACGAGCAGTACTTC. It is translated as CASSYLQLAGSSYEQYF.

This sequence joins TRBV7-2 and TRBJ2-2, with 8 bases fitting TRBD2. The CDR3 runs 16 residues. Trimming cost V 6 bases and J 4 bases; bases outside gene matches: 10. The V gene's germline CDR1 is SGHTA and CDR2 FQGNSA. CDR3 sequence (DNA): TGTGCCAGCAGTTTACTGAGACTAGCGCGCACCGGGGAGCTGTTTTTT. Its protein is CASSLLRLARTGELFF.

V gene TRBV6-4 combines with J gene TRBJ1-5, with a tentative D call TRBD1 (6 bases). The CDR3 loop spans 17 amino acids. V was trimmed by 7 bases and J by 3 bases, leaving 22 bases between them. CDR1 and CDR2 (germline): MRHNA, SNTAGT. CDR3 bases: TGTGCCAGCAACAGGACACAGGGAGATCCCCTCAATCAGCCCCAGCATTTT. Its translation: CASNRTQGDPLNQPQHF.

This CDR3 reads CASREYGATNEKLFF. CDR3 coding DNA: TGTGCCAGCAGAGAATACGGTGCAACTAATGAAAAACTGTTTTTT. This chain connects TRBV6-1 to TRBJ1-4, with no clear D. Trimming left V 6 bases short and J 0 bases short, with 11 bases between. CDR1 and CDR2 (germline): MNHNS, SASEGT. The CDR3 extends over 15 amino acids.

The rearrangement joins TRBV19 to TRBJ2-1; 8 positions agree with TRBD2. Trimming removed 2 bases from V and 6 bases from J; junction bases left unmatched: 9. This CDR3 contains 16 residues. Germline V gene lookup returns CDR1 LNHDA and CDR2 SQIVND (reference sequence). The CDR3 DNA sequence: TGTGCCAGTAGTATACGGGCGGGAGGTGCGGGCAATGAGCAGTTCTTC. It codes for CASSIRAGGAGNEQFF.

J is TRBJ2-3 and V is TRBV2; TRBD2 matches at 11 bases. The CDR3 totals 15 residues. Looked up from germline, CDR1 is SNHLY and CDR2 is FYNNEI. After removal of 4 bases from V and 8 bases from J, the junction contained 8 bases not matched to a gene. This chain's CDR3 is CASSGPTSGKVTQYF. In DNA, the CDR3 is TGTGCCAGCAGTGGGCCGACTAGCGGGAAAGTTACGCAGTATTTT.

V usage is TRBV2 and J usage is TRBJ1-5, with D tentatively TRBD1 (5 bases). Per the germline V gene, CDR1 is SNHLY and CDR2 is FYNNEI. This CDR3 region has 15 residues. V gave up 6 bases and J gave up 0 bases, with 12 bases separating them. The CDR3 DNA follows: TGTGCCAGCAGATTGGGGCATTTTAGCAATCAGCCCCAGCATTTT. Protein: CASRLGHFSNQPQHF. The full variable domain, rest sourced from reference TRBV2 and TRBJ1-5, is EPEVTQTPSHQVTQMGQEVILRCVPISNHLYFYWYRQILGQKVEFLVSFYNNEISEKSEIFDDQFSVERPDGSNFTLKIRSTKLEDSAMYFCASRLGHFSNQPQHFGDGTRLSIL.

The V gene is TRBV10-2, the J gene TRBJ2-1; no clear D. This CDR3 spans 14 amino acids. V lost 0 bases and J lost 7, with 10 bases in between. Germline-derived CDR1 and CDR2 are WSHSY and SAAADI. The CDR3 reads CASSESFSYNEQFF. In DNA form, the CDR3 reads TGCGCCAGCAGTGAGTCGTTTAGTTATAATGAGCAGTTCTTC.

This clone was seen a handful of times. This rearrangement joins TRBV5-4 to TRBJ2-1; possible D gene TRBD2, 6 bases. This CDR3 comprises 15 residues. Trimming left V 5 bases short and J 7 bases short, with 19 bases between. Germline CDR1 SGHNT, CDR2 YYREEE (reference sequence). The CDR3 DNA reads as TGTGCCAGCAGGGCGGGGAAAGCCCCGGGGAATGAGCAGTTCTTC. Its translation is CASRAGKAPGNEQFF.

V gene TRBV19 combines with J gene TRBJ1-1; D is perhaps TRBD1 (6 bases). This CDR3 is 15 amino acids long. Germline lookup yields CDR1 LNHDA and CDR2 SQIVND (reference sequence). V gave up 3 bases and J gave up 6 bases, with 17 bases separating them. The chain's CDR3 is CASSIGGSKGSEAFF. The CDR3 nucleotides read TGTGCCAGTAGTATTGGGGGCTCCAAGGGTTCTGAAGCTTTCTTT. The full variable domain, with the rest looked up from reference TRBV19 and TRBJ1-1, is DGGITQSPKYLFRKEGQNVTLSCEQNLNHDAMYWYRQDPGQGLRLIYYSQIVNDFQKGDIAEGYSVSREKKESFPLTVTSAQKNPTAFYLCASSIGGSKGSEAFFGQGTRLTVV.

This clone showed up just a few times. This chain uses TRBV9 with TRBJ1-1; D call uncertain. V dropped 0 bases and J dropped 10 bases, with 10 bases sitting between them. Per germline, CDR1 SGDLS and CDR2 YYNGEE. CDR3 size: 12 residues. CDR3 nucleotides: TGTGCCAGCAGCGTAGTAAACCACTTAGCTTTCTTT. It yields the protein CASSVVNHLAFF.

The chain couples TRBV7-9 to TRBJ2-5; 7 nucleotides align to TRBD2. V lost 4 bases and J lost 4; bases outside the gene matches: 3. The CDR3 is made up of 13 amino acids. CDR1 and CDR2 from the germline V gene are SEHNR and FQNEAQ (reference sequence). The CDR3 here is CASSSWGGETQYF. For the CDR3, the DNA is TGTGCCAGCAGCTCATGGGGGGGAGAGACCCAGTACTTC.

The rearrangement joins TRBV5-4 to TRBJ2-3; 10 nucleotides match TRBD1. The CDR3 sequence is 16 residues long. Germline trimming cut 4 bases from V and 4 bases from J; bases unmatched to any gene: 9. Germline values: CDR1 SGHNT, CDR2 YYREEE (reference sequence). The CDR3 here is CASSRPGQGIADTQYF. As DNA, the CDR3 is TGTGCCAGCAGCAGACCGGGACAGGGGATCGCAGATACGCAGTATTTT.

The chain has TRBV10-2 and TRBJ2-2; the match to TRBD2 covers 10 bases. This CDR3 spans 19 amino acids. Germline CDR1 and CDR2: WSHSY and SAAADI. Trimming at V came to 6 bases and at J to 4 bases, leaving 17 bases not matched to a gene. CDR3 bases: TGCGCCAGCAGGAGCCCCATTATAGCGGGAGGCTTCTCCACCGGGGAGCTGTTTTTT. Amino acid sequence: CASRSPIIAGGFSTGELFF.

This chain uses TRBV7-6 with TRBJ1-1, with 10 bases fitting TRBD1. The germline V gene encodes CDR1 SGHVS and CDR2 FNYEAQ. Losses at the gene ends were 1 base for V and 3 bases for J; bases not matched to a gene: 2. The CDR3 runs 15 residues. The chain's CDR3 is CASSLVGTGDTEAFF. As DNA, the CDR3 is TGTGCCAGCAGCTTAGTGGGGACAGGGGACACTGAAGCTTTCTTT.

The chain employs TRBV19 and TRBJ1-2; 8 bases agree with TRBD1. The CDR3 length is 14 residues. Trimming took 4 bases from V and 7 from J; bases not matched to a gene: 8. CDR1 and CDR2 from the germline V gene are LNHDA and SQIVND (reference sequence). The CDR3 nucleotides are TGTGCCAGTAGTACCCGACAGGGGTTTGGTGGCTACACCTTC. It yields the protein CASSTRQGFGGYTF.

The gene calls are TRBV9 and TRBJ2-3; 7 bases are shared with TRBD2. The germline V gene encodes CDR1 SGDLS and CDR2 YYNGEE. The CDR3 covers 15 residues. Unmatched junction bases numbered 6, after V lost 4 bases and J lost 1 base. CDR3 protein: CASSSRGDRTDTQYF. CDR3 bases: TGTGCCAGCAGCTCCCGGGGGGACCGCACAGATACGCAGTATTTT.

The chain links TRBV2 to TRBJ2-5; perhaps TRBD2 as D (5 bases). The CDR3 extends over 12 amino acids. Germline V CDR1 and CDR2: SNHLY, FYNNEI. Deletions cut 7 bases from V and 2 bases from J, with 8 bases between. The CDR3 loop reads CASKLVQETQYF. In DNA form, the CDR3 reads TGTGCCAGCAAACTAGTTCAAGAGACCCAGTACTTC.